The 20 T cell receptor beta chains given below trace back to one sample, sequenced in a study of blood T cell repertoires in COVID-19. Clones were sequenced by immunoSEQ multiplex PCR, and TCRdb holds only the in-frame ones, with some missing. The sample records roughly 230,000 clones, roughly 84% being singletons. Sequencing was done on a sample of peripheral blood. Receptors were obtained from a man aged 50 to 59 with active or convalescent COVID-19.

This clone was counted between two and nine times. This chain uses TRBV5-1 with TRBJ1-6; no clear D gene. Germline CDR1 reads SGHRS; CDR2 reads YFSETQ. CDR3 length: 16 amino acids. V was cut by 4 bases and J by 0 bases, with 11 bases left in between. The CDR3 protein is CASSNLGSSYNSPLHF. The CDR3 DNA follows: TGCGCCAGCAGCAACCTGGGGAGCTCCTATAATTCACCCCTCCACTTT.

The chain employs TRBV21-1 and TRBJ2-4; TRBD1 is taken as the D call from the table, unchecked against the DNA. TRBV21-1 is a listed pseudogene. This CDR3 is 13 amino acids long. The CDR3 coding sequence is TGTGCCAGCAGCAGGGGGCACAAAAACATTCAGTACTTC. Its protein is CASSRGHKNIQYF.

This rearrangement joins TRBV9 to TRBJ1-2; possible D gene TRBD1, 6 bases. This CDR3 is 12 amino acids long. V was shortened by 3 bases and J by 7 bases, with 10 bases between the two germline ends. Looked up from germline, CDR1 is SGDLS and CDR2 is YYNGEE. CDR3 sequence: CASSADSGGYTF. As DNA, the CDR3 is TGTGCCAGCAGCGCGGACAGTGGTGGCTACACCTTC.

The V call is TRBV5-1, the J call TRBJ2-2, with 9 bases that match TRBD1. The CDR3 covers 15 residues. Germline V CDR1 and CDR2: SGHRS, YFSETQ. The ends lost 3 bases at V and 5 bases at J; junction bases unmatched: 5. CDR3 nucleotide sequence: TGCGCCAGCAGCTCCGGGACAGGGATAACCGGGGAGCTGTTTTTT. As protein: CASSSGTGITGELFF.

This sequence joins TRBV5-6 and TRBJ1-1; D gene unclear. The CDR3 totals 14 residues. Trimming pared 0 bases from V and 0 bases from J, leaving 6 bases between. Germline CDR1 SGHDT, CDR2 YYEEEE. CDR3 DNA: TGTGCCAGCAGCTTGGGACACATGAACACTGAAGCTTTCTTT. Translation gives CASSLGHMNTEAFF.

The rearrangement links TRBV5-1 to TRBJ1-6, with D uncertain. Germline V CDR1 and CDR2: SGHRS, YFSETQ. V lost 2 bases and J 8 bases, leaving 8 bases between the germline ends. CDR3 length equals 13 residues. The CDR3 bases are TGCGCCAGCAGCTTTGGGCAGGATTCACCCCTCCACTTT. Encoded protein: CASSFGQDSPLHF.

The chain carries TRBV7-9 and TRBJ2-5, with unresolved D. Germline V CDR1 and CDR2: SEHNR, FQNEAQ (reference sequence). Between the trimmed V and J ends, which lost 3 bases and 3 bases, there was a span of 2 bases. CDR3 length: 11 residues. CDR3 amino acids: CASSFKETQYF. CDR3 coding DNA: TGTGCCAGCAGCTTCAAAGAGACCCAGTACTTC.

The chain's CDR3 is CASTLEGGNQPQHF. CDR3 bases: TGTGCCAGCACCTTAGAAGGGGGCAATCAGCCCCAGCATTTT. The chain combines TRBV2 with TRBJ1-5; tentative D call: TRBD1 (5 bases). The CDR3 has 14 amino acids. V lost 7 bases, J lost 2 bases, and 12 bases lay in between. Germline CDR1 reads SNHLY; CDR2 reads FYNNEI.

The rearrangement uses TRBV19 and TRBJ1-2; 7 nucleotides match TRBD1. The CDR3 runs to 13 residues. Trimming removed 6 bases from V and 2 bases from J; junction bases left unmatched: 3. CDR1 LNHDA and CDR2 SQIVND come from the germline V gene (reference sequence). The CDR3 region is CASRKGQNYGYTF. The CDR3 DNA follows: TGTGCCAGTAGGAAGGGACAGAACTATGGCTACACCTTC. The full variable domain, rest sourced from reference TRBV19 and TRBJ1-2, is DGGITQSPKYLFRKEGQNVTLSCEQNLNHDAMYWYRQDPGQGLRLIYYSQIVNDFQKGDIAEGYSVSREKKESFPLTVTSAQKNPTAFYLCASRKGQNYGYTFGSGTRLTVV.

The chain carries TRBV24-1 and TRBJ1-5; the D is unclear. The CDR3 is 16 amino acids. Germline lookup yields CDR1 KGHDR and CDR2 SFDVKD. The germline V and J ends were trimmed by 5 bases and 6 bases, with 19 bases remaining between them. The CDR3 DNA sequence: TGTGCCACCAGTGGGCGGGGAGAGGGTATGTGTCAGCCCCAGCATTTT. Translated, it gives CATSGRGEGMCQPQHF.

V is TRBV27 and J is TRBJ1-5; the D gene is possibly TRBD1 (5 bases). The CDR3 is 15 amino acids. Per the germline V gene, CDR1 is MNHEY and CDR2 is SMNVEV (reference sequence). The V and J ends lost 3 bases and 2 bases respectively, with 11 bases between them. As DNA, the CDR3 is TGTGCCAGCAGTTTTCGGGGGGTAGGCAATCAGCCCCAGCATTTT. It codes for CASSFRGVGNQPQHF.

This chain connects TRBV21-1 to TRBJ2-3; TRBD2 is taken as the D call from the table, unchecked against the DNA. TRBV21-1 has pseudogene status. The CDR3 runs to 16 residues. The CDR3 region is CASSKRGSGGPDTQYF. The CDR3 DNA sequence: TGTGCCAGCAGCAAACGGGGTAGCGGGGGACCAGATACGCAGTATTTT.

The chain uses TRBV5-6 and TRBJ2-5, with TRBD2 identical over 10 bases. The CDR3 sequence is 16 residues long. V dropped 2 bases and J dropped 4; count of bases not matched to a gene: 8. Per germline, CDR1 SGHDT and CDR2 YYEEEE. CDR3 amino acids: CASSFSPSGGGETQYF. The CDR3 coding sequence is TGTGCCAGCAGCTTTAGCCCTAGCGGGGGAGGAGAGACCCAGTACTTC.

The rearrangement joins TRBV18 to TRBJ1-5; D gene uncertain. Germline V gene data show CDR1 as KGHSH and CDR2 as LQKENI. CDR3 length: 15 residues. V was trimmed by 6 bases and J by 4 bases, leaving 16 bases between them. The CDR3: CASSLGPERNQPQHF. CDR3 nucleotides: TGTGCCAGCTCCCTTGGTCCAGAAAGAAATCAGCCCCAGCATTTT. Using reference TRBV18 and TRBJ1-5 for the parts outside the CDR3, the full variable domain is NAGVMQNPRHLVRRRGQEARLRCSPMKGHSHVYWYRQLPEEGLKFMVYLQKENIIDESGMPKERFSAEFPKEGPSILRIQQVVRGDSAAYFCASSLGPERNQPQHFGDGTRLSIL.

The V gene is TRBV5-6, the J gene TRBJ2-3; the match to TRBD1 covers 8 bases. V was pared by 1 base and J by 0 bases, with 10 bases of the junction left unmatched. CDR1 is SGHDT, CDR2 YYEEEE, per germline. This CDR3 is built from 18 residues. The CDR3 DNA is TGTGCCAGCAGCTTGTTGTTGGGACAGGTGAGAAGCACAGATACGCAGTATTTT. This codes for CASSLLLGQVRSTDTQYF. The full variable domain, completed using reference TRBV5-6 and TRBJ2-3, is DAGVTQSPTHLIKTRGQQVTLRCSPKSGHDTVSWYQQALGQGPQFIFQYYEEEERQRGNFPDRFSGHQFPNYSSELNVNALLLGDSALYLCASSLLLGQVRSTDTQYFGPGTRLTVL.

The chain employs TRBV4-1 and TRBJ1-2; TRBD1 agrees at 7 bases. The V and J ends lost 0 bases and 5 bases, in that order; junction bases with no gene match: 9. The CDR3 runs to 16 residues. Germline V lookup: CDR1 MGHRA, CDR2 YSYEKL. The chain's CDR3 is CASSQDPPGGGYGYTF. CDR3 coding DNA: TGCGCCAGCAGCCAAGATCCCCCAGGGGGTGGATATGGCTACACCTTC.

This rearrangement joins TRBV5-4 to TRBJ2-7; tentative D call: TRBD2 (5 bases). CDR1 is SGHNT and CDR2 is YYREEE in the germline V gene (reference sequence). V shed 1 base and J shed 0 bases, with 11 bases lying between them. The CDR3 extends over 15 amino acids. The CDR3: CASSLPGISSYEQYF. CDR3 in DNA: TGTGCCAGCAGCTTGCCGGGAATAAGCTCCTACGAGCAGTACTTC.

As to this clone: The identical CDR3 is also encoded by other nucleotide sequences in the sample. This rearrangement joins TRBV9 to TRBJ1-2; D is unresolved. The CDR3 has 14 residues. The V gene lost 0 bases and the J gene lost 0 bases, with 6 bases spanning the gap. Germline CDR1 is SGDLS and CDR2 is YYNGEE. The CDR3 region has the DNA TGTGCCAGCAGCGTAGGAGGTTCTAACTATGGCTACACCTTC. Encoded protein: CASSVGGSNYGYTF.

The chain links TRBV27 to TRBJ1-5, with TRBD1 matching over 7 bases. The CDR3 length is 14 residues. J gave up 7 bases and V 5 bases, and 8 bases lay outside the gene matches. The V gene's germline CDR1 is MNHEY and CDR2 SMNVEV (reference sequence). In nucleotides, the CDR3 is TGTGCCAGCAGTGCAGGCCAGGGGGAGCAGCCCCAGCATTTT. Amino acid sequence: CASSAGQGEQPQHF.

This clone came up a few times. The chain combines TRBV6-2 or TRBV6-3 with TRBJ2-1; 14 nucleotides agree with TRBD2. The CDR3 runs 16 residues. V was pared by 2 bases and J by 5 bases, with 2 bases of the junction left unmatched. CDR1 is MNHEY and CDR2 is SVGEGT in the germline V gene. DNA of the CDR3: TGTGCCAGCAGTTACGGACTAGCGGGGGGTGACAATGAGCAGTTCTTC. This codes for CASSYGLAGGDNEQFF.